This passage covers 23 T cell receptor beta chains from one sample sequenced in a study of blood T cell repertoires in COVID-19. Clones were read by immunoSEQ multiplex PCR, and TCRdb kept only the in-frame ones, dropping some. The data show fewer than 200,000 clones, roughly 82% seen once. The material sequenced was peripheral blood. These receptors were taken from a woman in her sixties or seventies with COVID-19, enrolled during active disease.

The chain has TRBV6-5 and TRBJ2-5; 9 positions agree with TRBD1. The CDR3 length is 15 residues. Per the germline V gene, CDR1 is MNHEY and CDR2 is SVGAGI. Trimming cost V 9 bases and J 2 bases; bases outside gene matches: 10. CDR3 sequence (DNA): TGTGCCAGTACTTCCGCCGGGACAGGGCAAGAGACCCAGTACTTC. This translates into CASTSAGTGQETQYF.

The gene calls are TRBV5-1 and TRBJ1-2; no definite D call. V dropped 4 bases and J dropped 8 bases, with 15 bases sitting between them. Germline-derived CDR1 and CDR2 are SGHRS and YFSETQ. The CDR3 spans 13 residues. The CDR3 loop reads CASSPGGFWGYTF. As DNA, the CDR3 is TGCGCCAGCAGCCCCGGAGGGTTCTGGGGCTACACCTTC. Filled out from reference TRBV5-1 and TRBJ1-2, the complete variable domain reads KAGVTQTPRYLIKTRGQQVTLSCSPISGHRSVSWYQQTPGQGLQFLFEYFSETQRNKGNFPGRFSGRQFSNSRSEMNVSTLELGDSALYLCASSPGGFWGYTFGSGTRLTVV.

This chain links TRBV6-4 with TRBJ2-1; 7 bases agree with TRBD2. The CDR3 is 15 amino acids. The germline V gene has CDR1 MRHNA and CDR2 SNTAGT. After removal of 4 bases from V and 0 bases from J, the junction contained 3 bases not matched to a gene. The CDR3 loop is CASSAVAGSYNEQFF. The DNA of the CDR3 is TGTGCCAGCAGTGCCGTAGCGGGCTCCTACAATGAGCAGTTCTTC.

The CDR3 nucleotides are TGTGCCAGTGCGACAGGGCCCCGGACCGGGGAGCTGTTTTTT. This gives the protein CASATGPRTGELFF. The chain combines TRBV19 with TRBJ2-2, with 7 positions matching TRBD1. V lost 8 bases to trimming and J lost 5 bases; unmatched junction nucleotides: 8. Per the germline V gene, CDR1 is LNHDA and CDR2 is SQIVND (reference sequence). The CDR3 covers 14 residues.

V gene TRBV28 combines with J gene TRBJ2-7; maybe TRBD2 (5 bases). This CDR3 has 12 amino acids. CDR1 and CDR2 (germline): MDHEN, SYDVKM. V lost 4 bases to trimming and J lost 5 bases, with 9 bases between them. This chain's CDR3 is CASSSGEHEQYF. Written as DNA, the CDR3 is TGTGCCAGCAGTTCCGGGGAACACGAGCAGTACTTC.

CDR3 in DNA: TGTGCCTGGAGTGTGATCGGGAACCAAGAGACCCAGTACTTC. Translating it yields CAWSVIGNQETQYF. The chain has TRBV30 and TRBJ2-5, with a tentative D call TRBD2 (5 bases). Trimming shortened V by 0 bases and J by 0 bases, and 8 bases separated the two germline ends. The CDR3 is 14 amino acids. CDR1 GTSNPN and CDR2 SVGIG come from the germline V gene (reference sequence).

The chain links TRBV6-4 to TRBJ1-1, with D perhaps matching TRBD1 (5 bases). The CDR3 is 16 residues long. V was clipped by 6 bases and J by 1 base, with 18 bases between them. Looked up from germline, CDR1 is MRHNA and CDR2 is SNTAGT. The CDR3 sequence is CASSPDGNRQNTEAFF. DNA for the CDR3: TGTGCCAGCAGCCCCGACGGAAACAGGCAGAACACTGAAGCTTTCTTT.

This clone was observed a few times. The chain is built from TRBV11-3 and TRBJ2-2, with 8 positions matching TRBD1. Germline-derived CDR1 and CDR2 are SGHNT and YENEEA. J gave up 9 bases and V 5 bases, and 8 bases lay outside the gene matches. This CDR3 is 14 amino acids long. The CDR3 is CASSQGQGTRELFF. The CDR3 DNA is TGTGCCAGCAGCCAAGGACAGGGAACCCGGGAGCTGTTTTTT.

V gene TRBV7-9 combines with J gene TRBJ2-7, with 11 positions matching TRBD1. Germline V gene sequence: CDR1 SEHNR, CDR2 FQNEAQ (reference sequence). This CDR3 region has 15 residues. J lost 6 bases, V lost 5 bases, and 9 bases had no gene match. CDR3 sequence (DNA): TGTGCCAGCAGCCTCGGACAGGGGGCGGACGGCGAGCAGTACGTC. This sequence encodes CASSLGQGADGEQYV.

The chain employs TRBV18 and TRBJ1-3; D gene uncertain. Germline assignment: CDR1 KGHSH and CDR2 LQKENI. The CDR3 sequence is 15 residues long. V lost 3 bases, J lost 0 bases, and 9 bases lay in between. The CDR3 DNA is TGTGCCAGCTCACCCCGAGTCCTCTCTGGAAACACCATATATTTT. It yields the protein CASSPRVLSGNTIYF.

The chain is built from TRBV28 and TRBJ1-4, with 9 positions matching TRBD1. The V gene's germline CDR1 is MDHEN and CDR2 SYDVKM. CDR3 length: 16 residues. J gave up 5 bases and V 4 bases, and 8 bases lay outside the gene matches. The CDR3 reads CASSSSGQGRNEKLFF. In DNA, the CDR3 is TGTGCCAGCAGTTCGTCGGGACAGGGTCGAAATGAAAAACTGTTTTTT.

The V and J genes are TRBV6-1 and TRBJ1-1; D remains unclear. The germline CDR1 and CDR2 sequences are MNHNS and SASEGT. V lost 3 bases and J lost 2, with 13 bases in between. The CDR3 is made up of 15 amino acids. CDR3 loop: CASSDTRLLNTEAFF. Written as DNA, the CDR3 is TGTGCCAGCAGTGACACCAGGTTACTCAACACTGAAGCTTTCTTT.

The chain carries TRBV3-1 (or the pseudogene TRBV3-2) and TRBJ2-3, with D tentatively TRBD2 (5 bases). The CDR3 consists of 15 residues. The germline V gene encodes CDR1 LGHDT and CDR2 YNNKEL (reference sequence). V was trimmed by 6 bases and J by 4 bases, leaving 17 bases between them. CDR3 DNA sequence: TGTGCCAGCAGTCAGCTGAGGGTTGGTTCAGATACGCAGTATTTT. Its protein product is CASSQLRVGSDTQYF.

The rearrangement uses TRBV18 and TRBJ1-1; 7 bases match TRBD1. V shed 5 bases and J 7 bases; nucleotides not matched to a gene: 7. Germline-derived CDR1 and CDR2 are KGHSH and LQKENI. The CDR3 length is 13 residues. The CDR3 DNA is TGTGCCAGCTCAATACAGGGGACACGTGAAGCTTTCTTT. Translating it yields CASSIQGTREAFF.

The chain recombines TRBV4-1 with TRBJ2-3; D is possibly TRBD2 (7 bases). V lost 3 bases, J lost 1 base, and 20 bases lay in between. The germline V gene has CDR1 MGHRA and CDR2 YSYEKL. This CDR3 is built from 18 residues. The CDR3 bases are TGCGCCAGCAGCCAGGGCCCGGGGGGCGGGCCCCGCACAGATACGCAGTATTTT. Translated, it gives CASSQGPGGGPRTDTQYF.

This clone appeared once. V and J are TRBV9 and TRBJ2-2; 8 bases align to TRBD1. CDR1 and CDR2 (germline): SGDLS, YYNGEE. Losses at the gene ends were 3 bases for V and 4 bases for J; bases not matched to a gene: 8. This CDR3 is built from 16 residues. CDR3 sequence reads: CASSATGAMSTGELFF. The CDR3 bases are TGTGCCAGCAGCGCGACAGGGGCTATGAGCACCGGGGAGCTGTTTTTT.

The gene calls are TRBV6-4 and TRBJ1-1; tentative D call: TRBD1 (5 bases). This CDR3 is 13 amino acids long. Between the trimmed V and J ends, which lost 6 bases and 1 base, there was a span of 9 bases. Germline values: CDR1 MRHNA, CDR2 SNTAGT. As DNA, the CDR3 is TGTGCCAGCAGCTCAACAGGGAACACTGAAGCTTTCTTT. The encoded protein is CASSSTGNTEAFF.

The rearrangement uses TRBV10-3 and TRBJ1-2, with 7 positions matching TRBD1. This CDR3 has 15 residues. Unmatched junction bases numbered 9, after V lost 4 bases and J lost 4 bases. CDR1 is ENHRY, CDR2 SYGVKD, per germline. The CDR3 here is CAISGSTGPSYGYTF. In DNA form, the CDR3 reads TGTGCCATCAGTGGATCGACAGGGCCCTCCTATGGCTACACCTTC.

This sequence joins TRBV3-1 (or the pseudogene TRBV3-2) and TRBJ1-1, with a tentative D call TRBD1 (5 bases). Deletions cut 4 bases from V and 3 bases from J, with 12 bases between. Germline CDR1 is LGHDT and CDR2 is YNNKEL (reference sequence). The CDR3 consists of 14 residues. The chain's CDR3 is CASSRPGGYTEAFF. The CDR3, as DNA: TGTGCCAGCAGCCGCCCCGGGGGGTACACTGAAGCTTTCTTT.

V is TRBV5-1 and J is TRBJ2-1; a possible D gene is TRBD2 (5 bases). V lost 3 bases and J lost 0, with 10 bases in between. This CDR3 is 15 amino acids long. Germline values: CDR1 SGHRS, CDR2 YFSETQ. CDR3 nucleotides: TGCGCCAGCAGCTCAGGACTGAGCTCCTACAATGAGCAGTTCTTC. Translating it yields CASSSGLSSYNEQFF.

This chain uses TRBV6-1 with TRBJ2-7, with 7 bases fitting TRBD2. The CDR3 covers 15 residues. Per the germline V gene, CDR1 is MNHNS and CDR2 is SASEGT. V gave up 6 bases and J gave up 1 base; unmatched junction bases: 9. CDR3 sequence (DNA): TGTGCCAGCAGGGGAGGGACTACCAAATCCTACGAGCAGTACTTC. It specifies CASRGGTTKSYEQYF.

V and J are TRBV5-1 and TRBJ2-2; TRBD1 matches 7 bases. The CDR3 loop spans 14 amino acids. The ends lost 1 base at V and 6 bases at J; junction bases unmatched: 3. Germline loops: CDR1 SGHRS, CDR2 YFSETQ. CDR3 residues: CASSLLGGAGELFF. CDR3 bases: TGCGCCAGCAGCTTGTTAGGGGGCGCCGGGGAGCTGTTTTTT.

The genes are TRBV6-5 and TRBJ2-2; D is ambiguous. The CDR3 has 14 residues. V dropped 5 bases and J dropped 6 bases, with 13 bases sitting between them. Germline V gene sequence: CDR1 MNHEY, CDR2 SVGAGI. The CDR3 region has the DNA TGTGCCAGCAGTCCCCTGGCTTTCTCCGGGGAGCTGTTTTTT. This gives the protein CASSPLAFSGELFF.